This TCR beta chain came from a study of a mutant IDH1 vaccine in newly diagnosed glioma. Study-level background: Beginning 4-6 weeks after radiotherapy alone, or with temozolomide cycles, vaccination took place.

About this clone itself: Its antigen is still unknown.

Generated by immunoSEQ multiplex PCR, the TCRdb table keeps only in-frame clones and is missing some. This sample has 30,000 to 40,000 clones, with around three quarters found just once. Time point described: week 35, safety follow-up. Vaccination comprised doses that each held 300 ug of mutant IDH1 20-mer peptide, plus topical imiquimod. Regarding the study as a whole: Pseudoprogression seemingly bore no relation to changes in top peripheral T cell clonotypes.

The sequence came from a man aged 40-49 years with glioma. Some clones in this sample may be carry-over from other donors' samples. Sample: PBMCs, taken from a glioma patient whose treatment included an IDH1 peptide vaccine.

The CDR3 sequence: CASSASGAGELFF. In DNA, the CDR3 is TGTGCCAGCTCTGCCTCCGGGGCTGGGGAGCTGTTTTTT. The rearrangement joins TRBV6-5 to TRBJ2-2, with D perhaps assigned TRBD1 or TRBD2 (5 bases each). Trimming pared 8 bases from V and 8 bases from J, leaving 15 bases between. This CDR3 contains 13 residues. CDR1 MNHEY and CDR2 SVGAGI come from the germline V gene.